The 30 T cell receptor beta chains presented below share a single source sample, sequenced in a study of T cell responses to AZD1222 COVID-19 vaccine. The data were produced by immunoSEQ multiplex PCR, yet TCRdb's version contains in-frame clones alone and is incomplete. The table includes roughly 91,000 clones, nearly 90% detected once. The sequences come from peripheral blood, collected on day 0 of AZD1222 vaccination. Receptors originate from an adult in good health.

The CDR3 region is CASRPPNTEAFF. The CDR3 region has the DNA TGTGCCAGCAGGCCACCGAACACTGAAGCTTTCTTT. This chain joins TRBV12-3 or TRBV12-4 and TRBJ1-1, with D unclear. V was pared by 6 bases and J by 1 base, with 6 bases between. The CDR3 consists of 12 residues.

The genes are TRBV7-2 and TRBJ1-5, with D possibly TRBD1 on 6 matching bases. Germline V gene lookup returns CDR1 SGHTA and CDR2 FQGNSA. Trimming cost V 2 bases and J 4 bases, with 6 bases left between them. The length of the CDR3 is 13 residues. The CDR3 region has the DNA TGTGCCAGCAGCTTAACAGGGAATCAGCCCCAGCATTTT. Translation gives CASSLTGNQPQHF.

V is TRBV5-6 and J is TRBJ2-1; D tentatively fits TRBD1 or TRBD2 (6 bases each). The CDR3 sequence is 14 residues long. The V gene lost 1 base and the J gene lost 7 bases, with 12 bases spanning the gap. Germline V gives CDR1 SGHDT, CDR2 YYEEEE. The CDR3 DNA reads TGTGCCAGCAGCTTGTATGGGGGGCAGAATGAGCAGTTCTTC. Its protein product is CASSLYGGQNEQFF.

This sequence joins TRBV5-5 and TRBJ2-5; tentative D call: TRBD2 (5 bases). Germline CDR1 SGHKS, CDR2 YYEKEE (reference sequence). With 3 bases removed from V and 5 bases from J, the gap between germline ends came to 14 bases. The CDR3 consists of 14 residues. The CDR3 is CASSSRRGFETQYF. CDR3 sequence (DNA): TGTGCCAGCAGCTCGCGTCGGGGTTTTGAGACCCAGTACTTC.

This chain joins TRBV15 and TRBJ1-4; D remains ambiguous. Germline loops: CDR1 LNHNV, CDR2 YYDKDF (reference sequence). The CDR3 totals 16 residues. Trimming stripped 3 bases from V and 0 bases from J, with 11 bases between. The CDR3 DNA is TGTGCCACCAGCAGGACTGCTCCTGCAACTAATGAAAAACTGTTTTTT. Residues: CATSRTAPATNEKLFF.

CDR3 protein: CASSKKTGTGNTIYF. Here the CDR3 DNA reads TGTGCCAGTAGCAAAAAGACAGGCACTGGAAACACCATATATTTT. V is TRBV19 and J is TRBJ1-3, with a tentative D call TRBD1 (6 bases). The CDR3 is 15 amino acids. Trimming took off 6 bases at V and 2 bases at J, with 14 bases between the two ends. Germline values: CDR1 LNHDA, CDR2 SQIVND (reference sequence).

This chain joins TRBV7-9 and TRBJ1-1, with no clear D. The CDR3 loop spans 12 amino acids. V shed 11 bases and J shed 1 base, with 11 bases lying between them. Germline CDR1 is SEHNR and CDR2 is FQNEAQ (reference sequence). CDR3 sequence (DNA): TGTGCCGGCAATTTCGGGAACACTGAAGCTTTCTTT. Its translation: CAGNFGNTEAFF.

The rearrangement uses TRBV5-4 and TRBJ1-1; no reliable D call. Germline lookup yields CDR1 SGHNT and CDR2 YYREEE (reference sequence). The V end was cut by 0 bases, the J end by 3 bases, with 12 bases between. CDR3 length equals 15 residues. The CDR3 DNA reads TGTGCCAGCAGCTTGGCTGCAGGCCGGTACACTGAAGCTTTCTTT. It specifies CASSLAAGRYTEAFF.

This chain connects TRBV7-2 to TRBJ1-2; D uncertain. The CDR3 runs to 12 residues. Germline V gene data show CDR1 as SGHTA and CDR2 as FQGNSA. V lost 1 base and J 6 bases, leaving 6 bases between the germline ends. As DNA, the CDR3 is TGTGCCAGCAGCTTAGGTCCGGATGGCTACACCTTC. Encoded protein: CASSLGPDGYTF.

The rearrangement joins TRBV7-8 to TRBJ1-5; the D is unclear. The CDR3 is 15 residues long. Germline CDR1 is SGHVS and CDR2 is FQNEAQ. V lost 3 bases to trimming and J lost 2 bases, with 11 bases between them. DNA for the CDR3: TGTGCCAGCAGCTTCTCCATCTACGGCAATCAGCCCCAGCATTTT. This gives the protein CASSFSIYGNQPQHF.

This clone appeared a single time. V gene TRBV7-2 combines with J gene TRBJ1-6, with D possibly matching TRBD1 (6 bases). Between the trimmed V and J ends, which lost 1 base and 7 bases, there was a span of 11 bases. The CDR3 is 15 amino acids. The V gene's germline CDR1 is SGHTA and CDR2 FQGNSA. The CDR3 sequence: CASSLGGGLNSPLHF. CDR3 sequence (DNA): TGTGCCAGCAGCTTAGGGGGGGGGCTGAATTCACCCCTCCACTTT.

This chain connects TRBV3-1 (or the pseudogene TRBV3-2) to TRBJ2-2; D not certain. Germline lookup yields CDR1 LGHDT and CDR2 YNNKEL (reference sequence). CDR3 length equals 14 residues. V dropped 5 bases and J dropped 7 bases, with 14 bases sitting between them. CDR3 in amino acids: CASSSRVASGELFF. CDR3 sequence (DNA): TGTGCCAGCAGCTCACGGGTAGCTAGCGGGGAGCTGTTTTTT.

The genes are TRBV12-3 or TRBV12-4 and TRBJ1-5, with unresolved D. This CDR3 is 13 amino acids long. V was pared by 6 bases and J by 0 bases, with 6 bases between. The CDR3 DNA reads TGTGCCAGCAGCCCTGATAGCAATCAGCCCCAGCATTTT. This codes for CASSPDSNQPQHF.

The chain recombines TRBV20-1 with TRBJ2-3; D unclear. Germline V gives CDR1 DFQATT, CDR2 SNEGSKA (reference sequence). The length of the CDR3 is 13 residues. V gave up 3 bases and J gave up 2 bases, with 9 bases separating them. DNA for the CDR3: TGCAGTGCTAGTTCCGGGCCCACAGATACGCAGTATTTT. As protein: CSASSGPTDTQYF.

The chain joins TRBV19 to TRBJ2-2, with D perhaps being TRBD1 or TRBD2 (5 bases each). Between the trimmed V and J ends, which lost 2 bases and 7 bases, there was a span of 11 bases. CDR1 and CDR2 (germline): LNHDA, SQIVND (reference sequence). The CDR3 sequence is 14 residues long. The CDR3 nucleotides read TGTGCCAGTAGTATAATCGGGGCGTACGGGGAGCTGTTTTTT. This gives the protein CASSIIGAYGELFF.

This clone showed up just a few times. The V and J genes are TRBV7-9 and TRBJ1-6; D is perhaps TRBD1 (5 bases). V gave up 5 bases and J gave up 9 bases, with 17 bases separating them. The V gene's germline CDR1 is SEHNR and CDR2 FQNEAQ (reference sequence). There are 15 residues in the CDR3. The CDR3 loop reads CASSPPRGAGSPLHF. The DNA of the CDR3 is TGTGCCAGCAGCCCCCCCCGAGGGGCCGGTTCACCCCTCCACTTT.

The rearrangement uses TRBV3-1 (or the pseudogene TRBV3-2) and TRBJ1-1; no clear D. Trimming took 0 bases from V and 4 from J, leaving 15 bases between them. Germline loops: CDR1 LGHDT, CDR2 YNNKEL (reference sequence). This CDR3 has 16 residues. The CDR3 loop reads CASSQDPRGKGTEAFF. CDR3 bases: TGTGCCAGCAGCCAAGATCCCCGCGGGAAGGGCACTGAAGCTTTCTTT.

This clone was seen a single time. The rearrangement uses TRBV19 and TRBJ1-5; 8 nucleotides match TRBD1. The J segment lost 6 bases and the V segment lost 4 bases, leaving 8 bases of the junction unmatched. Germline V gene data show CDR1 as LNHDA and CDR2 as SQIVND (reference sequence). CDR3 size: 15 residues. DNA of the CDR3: TGTGCCAGTAGTAGAGTCCCGGGACAGGTTCAGCCCCAGCATTTT. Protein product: CASSRVPGQVQPQHF.

Here the CDR3 DNA reads TGTGCCAGCAGCCAAGGGGCAGTAGTGGCAGATACGCAGTATTTT. It yields the protein CASSQGAVVADTQYF. The chain couples TRBV13 to TRBJ2-3, with TRBD1 as a possible D gene (5 bases). V lost 5 bases to trimming and J lost 4 bases, with 16 bases between them. The length of the CDR3 is 15 residues. Germline V gene sequence: CDR1 PRHDT, CDR2 FYEKMQ (reference sequence). Full variable domain (outside the CDR3, taken from reference TRBV13 and TRBJ2-3): AAGVIQSPRHLIKEKRETATLKCYPIPRHDTVYWYQQGPGQDPQFLISFYEKMQSDKGSIPDRFSAQQFSDYHSELNMSSLELGDSALYFCASSQGAVVADTQYFGPGTRLTVL.

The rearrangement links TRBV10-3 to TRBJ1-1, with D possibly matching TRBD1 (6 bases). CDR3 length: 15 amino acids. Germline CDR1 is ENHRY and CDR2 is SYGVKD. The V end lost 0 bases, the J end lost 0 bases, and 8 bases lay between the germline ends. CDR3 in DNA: TGTGCCATCAGTGAGTCCCCAGGGGTGAACACTGAAGCTTTCTTT. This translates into CAISESPGVNTEAFF.

The CDR3 here is CASSLSGQQKLFF. The CDR3, as DNA: TGTGCCAGCAGCTTAAGCGGACAGCAAAAACTGTTTTTT. The J gene is TRBJ1-4, the V gene TRBV11-3; D is possibly TRBD1 (6 bases). Germline V gene sequence: CDR1 SGHNT, CDR2 YENEEA. There are 13 residues in the CDR3. V lost 2 bases, J lost 9 bases, and 10 bases lay in between.

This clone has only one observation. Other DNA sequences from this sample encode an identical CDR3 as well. The chain's CDR3 is CASSFDRGNEKLFF. DNA for the CDR3: TGTGCCAGCAGCTTCGATCGGGGGAATGAAAAACTGTTTTTT. The genes are TRBV7-2 and TRBJ1-4; possible D gene TRBD1, 5 bases. Germline CDR1 is SGHTA and CDR2 is FQGNSA. The CDR3 is 14 residues long. V gave up 3 bases and J gave up 5 bases, with 10 bases separating them.

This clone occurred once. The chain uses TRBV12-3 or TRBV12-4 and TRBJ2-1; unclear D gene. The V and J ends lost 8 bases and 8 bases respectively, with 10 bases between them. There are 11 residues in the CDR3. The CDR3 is CASRNRHEQFF. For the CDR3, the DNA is TGTGCCAGCCGAAACCGTCATGAGCAGTTCTTC.

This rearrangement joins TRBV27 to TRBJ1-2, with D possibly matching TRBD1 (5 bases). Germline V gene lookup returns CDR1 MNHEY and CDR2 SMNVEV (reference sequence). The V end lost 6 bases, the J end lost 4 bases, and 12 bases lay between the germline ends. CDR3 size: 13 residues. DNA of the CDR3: TGTGCCAGCAGCTCGGGACGGATCTATGGCTACACCTTC. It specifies CASSSGRIYGYTF.

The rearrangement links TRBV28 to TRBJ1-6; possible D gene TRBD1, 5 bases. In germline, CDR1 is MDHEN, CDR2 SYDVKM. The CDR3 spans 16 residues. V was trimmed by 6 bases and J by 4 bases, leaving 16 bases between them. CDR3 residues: CASSTTRQSYNSPLHF. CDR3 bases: TGTGCCAGCAGCACCACAAGACAGAGTTATAATTCACCCCTCCACTTT.

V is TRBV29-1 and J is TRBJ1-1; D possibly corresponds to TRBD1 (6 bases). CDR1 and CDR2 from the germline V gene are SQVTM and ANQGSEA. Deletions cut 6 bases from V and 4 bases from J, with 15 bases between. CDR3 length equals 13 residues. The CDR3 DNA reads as TGCAGCGTCGCGGACAGTAAGGTCACTGAAGCTTTCTTT. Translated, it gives CSVADSKVTEAFF.

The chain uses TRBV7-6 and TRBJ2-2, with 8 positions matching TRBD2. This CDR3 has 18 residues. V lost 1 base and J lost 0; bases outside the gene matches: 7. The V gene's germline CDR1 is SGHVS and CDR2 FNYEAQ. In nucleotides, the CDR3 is TGTGCCAGCAGCTTAGGGGGTAGCGGGGCCGCGAACACCGGGGAGCTGTTTTTT. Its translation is CASSLGGSGAANTGELFF.

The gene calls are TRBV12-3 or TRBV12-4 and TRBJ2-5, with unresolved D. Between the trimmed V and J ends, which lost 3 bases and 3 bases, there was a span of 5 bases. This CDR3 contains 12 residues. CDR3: CASSLLKETQYF. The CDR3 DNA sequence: TGTGCCAGCAGTTTGCTTAAAGAGACCCAGTACTTC.

The CDR3 region is CASGLTLGQPQHF. In DNA, the CDR3 is TGTGCTAGTGGTCTGACATTGGGTCAGCCCCAGCATTTT. The chain uses TRBV12-5 and TRBJ1-5; D gene unclear. Germline V gene data show CDR1 as LGHNT and CDR2 as FRNRAP. The CDR3 has 13 amino acids. V lost 5 bases and J lost 6, with 11 bases in between. Drawing the rest from reference TRBV12-5 and TRBJ1-5, the complete variable domain is DARVTQTPRHKVTEMGQEVTMRCQPILGHNTVFWYRQTMMQGLELLAYFRNRAPLDDSGMPKDRFSAEMPDATLATLKIQPSEPRDSAVYFCASGLTLGQPQHFGDGTRLSIL.

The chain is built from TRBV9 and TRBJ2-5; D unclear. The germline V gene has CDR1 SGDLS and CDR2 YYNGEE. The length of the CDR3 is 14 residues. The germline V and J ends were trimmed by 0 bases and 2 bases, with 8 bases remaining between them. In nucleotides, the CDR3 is TGTGCCAGCAGCGTAGTAGGCCCGCAAGAGACCCAGTACTTC. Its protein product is CASSVVGPQETQYF.